This passage covers 5 T cell receptor beta chains from one sample sequenced in a study of cytomegalovirus exposure and HLA in healthy donors. PCR employed 60 Vbeta and 13 Jbeta primers. The assay was immunoSEQ multiplex PCR, and TCRdb's table has in-frame clones only and misses some. Among around 210,000 clones, around 77% were seen once, and the ten largest hold 2.9%. Sequencing used PBMCs. Every receptor here comes from a woman aged 25 to 39 in good health and CMV-seronegative.

This clone was found a few times. V gene TRBV9 combines with J gene TRBJ1-2; 7 nucleotides align to TRBD1. This CDR3 contains 14 residues. The V gene's germline CDR1 is SGDLS and CDR2 YYNGEE. J gave up 6 bases and V 3 bases, and 8 bases lay outside the gene matches. DNA for the CDR3: TGTGCCAGCAGCGATAGACAGGGTCTGGATGGCTACACCTTC. This translates into CASSDRQGLDGYTF. The whole variable domain, filled in from reference TRBV9 and TRBJ1-2, reads DSGVTQTPKHLITATGQRVTLRCSPRSGDLSVYWYQQSLDQGLQFLIQYYNGEERAKGNILERFSAQQFPDLHSELNLSSLELGDSALYFCASSDRQGLDGYTFGSGTRLTVV.

In this sample, this clone turned up a few times. The chain's CDR3 is CASSQGTDGDDTQYF. CDR3 in DNA: TGTGCCAGCAGCCAAGGGACTGATGGGGACGATACGCAGTATTTT. This chain connects TRBV5-4 to TRBJ2-3; tentative D call: TRBD2 (6 bases). The CDR3 has 15 amino acids. Between the trimmed V and J ends, which lost 4 bases and 6 bases, there was a span of 18 bases. From germline, CDR1 is SGHNT and CDR2 YYREEE (reference sequence).

The V gene is TRBV11-3, the J gene TRBJ2-1; D is perhaps TRBD2 (6 bases). Germline CDR1 is SGHNT and CDR2 is YENEEA. The CDR3 has 15 amino acids. Trimming took off 2 bases at V and 3 bases at J, with 11 bases between the two ends. CDR3 DNA: TGTGCCAGCAGCTTATTTGGGGGAGGCTACAATGAGCAGTTCTTC. It translates to CASSLFGGGYNEQFF.

This clone was found a few times. The V and J genes are TRBV7-9 and TRBJ2-5; D gene uncertain. This CDR3 is built from 11 residues. The germline gives CDR1 SEHNR, CDR2 FQNEAQ (reference sequence). The V end was cut by 5 bases, the J end by 5 bases, with 6 bases between. CDR3 nucleotide sequence: TGTGCCAGCAGCGCGTGGGAGACCCAGTACTTC. Protein sequence: CASSAWETQYF.

This clone was counted only a few times. V and J are TRBV28 and TRBJ2-7; 10 bases fit TRBD1. J was trimmed by 2 bases and V by 9 bases; bases with no gene match: 7. This CDR3 has 14 amino acids. Germline-derived CDR1 and CDR2 are MDHEN and SYDVKM. This CDR3 is CASHIGTGAYEQYF. The CDR3 region has the DNA TGTGCCAGTCACATCGGGACAGGGGCCTACGAGCAGTACTTC.